This T cell receptor (beta chain) was captured in a study of T cell repertoires in cytomegalovirus infection. Study at large: CMV epitopes used comprised recently identified HLA-C-restricted ones and well-studied HLA-B-restricted ones. Public TCR beta signatures marked donors with CMV infection and the matching HLA. Study-wide findings and caveats: Dominating the ex vivo response were TCR beta clonotypes that were CMV-specific and HLA-C-restricted. Cumulative frequency of public TCR beta families picked out carriers of CMV plus the relevant HLA.

V shed 8 bases and J shed 6 bases, with 19 bases lying between them. The CDR3 runs to 15 residues. From germline, CDR1 is MNHNS and CDR2 SASEGT. MiXCR, applied by TCRdb to the reads, yields one record per CDR3 protein. The table shows 600,000 to 700,000 distinct CDR3 sequences, with 30% to 35% occurring only once. In the case of this clonotype: The antigen is unknown.

The starting material was cultured PBMCs, obtained from culture after CMV antigen stimulation. The TCR was taken from a human donor in good health (CMV status not recorded). Some clones in this sample may be carry-over from other donors' samples. The chain joins TRBV6-1 to TRBJ2-2; no definite D call. The CDR3 DNA is TGTGCCAGCGGAAGCCGGACCCCATTGGCCGGGGAGCTGTTTTTT. Its translation: CASGSRTPLAGELFF.